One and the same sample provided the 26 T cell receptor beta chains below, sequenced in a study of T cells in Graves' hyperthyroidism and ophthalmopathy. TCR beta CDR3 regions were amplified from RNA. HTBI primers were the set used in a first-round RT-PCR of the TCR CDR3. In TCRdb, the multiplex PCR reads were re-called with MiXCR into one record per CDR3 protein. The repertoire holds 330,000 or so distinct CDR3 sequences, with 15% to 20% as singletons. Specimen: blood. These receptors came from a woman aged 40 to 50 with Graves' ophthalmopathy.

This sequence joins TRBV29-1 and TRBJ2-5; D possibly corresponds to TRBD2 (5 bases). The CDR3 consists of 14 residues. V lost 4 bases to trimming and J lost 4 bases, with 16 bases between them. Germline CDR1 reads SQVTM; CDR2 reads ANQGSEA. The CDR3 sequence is CSVAPTSGGETQYF. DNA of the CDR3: TGCAGCGTTGCCCCCACTTCCGGAGGAGAGACCCAGTACTTC.

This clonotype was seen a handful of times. CDR3 residues: CASSQTGGMGEQYF. The DNA for the CDR3 is TGTGCCAGCAGCCAGACGGGAGGGATGGGCGAGCAGTACTTC. V and J are TRBV3-1 and TRBJ2-7; 8 bases agree with TRBD2. In germline, CDR1 is LGHDT, CDR2 YNNKEL (reference sequence). V gave up 3 bases and J gave up 6 bases; unmatched junction bases: 7. The CDR3 has 14 amino acids.

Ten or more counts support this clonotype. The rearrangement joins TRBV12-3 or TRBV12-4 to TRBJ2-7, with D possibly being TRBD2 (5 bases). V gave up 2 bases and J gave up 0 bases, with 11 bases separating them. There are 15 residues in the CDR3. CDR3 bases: TGTGCCAGCAGTTTAAGCCCCGACTACTCCTACGAGCAGTACTTC. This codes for CASSLSPDYSYEQYF.

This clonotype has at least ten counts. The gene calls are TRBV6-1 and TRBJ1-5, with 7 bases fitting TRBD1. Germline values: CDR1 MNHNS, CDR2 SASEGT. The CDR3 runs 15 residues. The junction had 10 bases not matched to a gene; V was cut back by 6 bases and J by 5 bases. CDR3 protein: CASSARTGEDQPQHF. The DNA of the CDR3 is TGTGCCAGCAGCGCCCGGACAGGAGAAGATCAGCCCCAGCATTTT.

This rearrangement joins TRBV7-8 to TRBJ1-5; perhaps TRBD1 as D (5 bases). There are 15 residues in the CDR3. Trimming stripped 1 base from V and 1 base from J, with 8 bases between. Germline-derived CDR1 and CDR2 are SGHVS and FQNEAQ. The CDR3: CASSLEGKSNQPQHF. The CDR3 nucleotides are TGTGCCAGCAGCTTAGAGGGGAAAAGCAATCAGCCCCAGCATTTT.

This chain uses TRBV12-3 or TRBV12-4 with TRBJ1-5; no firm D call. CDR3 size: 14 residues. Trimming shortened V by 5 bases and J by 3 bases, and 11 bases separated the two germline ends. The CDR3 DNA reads TGTGCCAGCAGTCTCGGGATCTCCAATCAGCCCCAGCATTTT. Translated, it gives CASSLGISNQPQHF.

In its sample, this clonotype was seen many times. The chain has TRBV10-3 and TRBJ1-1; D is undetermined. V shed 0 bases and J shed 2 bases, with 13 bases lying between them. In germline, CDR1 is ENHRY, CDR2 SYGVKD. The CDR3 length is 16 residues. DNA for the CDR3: TGTGCCATCAGTGAGTCTTTCCGGGCGGCAAACACTGAAGCTTTCTTT. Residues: CAISESFRAANTEAFF.

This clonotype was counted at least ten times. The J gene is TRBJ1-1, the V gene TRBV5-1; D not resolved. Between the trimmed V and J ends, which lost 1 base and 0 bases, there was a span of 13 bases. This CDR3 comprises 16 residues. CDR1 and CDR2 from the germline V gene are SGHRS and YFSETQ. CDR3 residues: CASSLIPGGVNTEAFF. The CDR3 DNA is TGCGCCAGCAGCTTGATCCCGGGAGGAGTGAACACTGAAGCTTTCTTT.

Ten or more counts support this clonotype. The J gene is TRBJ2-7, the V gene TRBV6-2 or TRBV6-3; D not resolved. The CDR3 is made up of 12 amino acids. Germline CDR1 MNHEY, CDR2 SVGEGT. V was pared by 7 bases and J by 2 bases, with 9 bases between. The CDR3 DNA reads TGTGCCAGCAAGGACGGCCCCTACGAGCAGTACTTC. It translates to CASKDGPYEQYF.

The CDR3 bases are TGTGCCAGCAGTGAAGATCAGGTCGGGAATCAGCCCCAGCATTTT. Its protein is CASSEDQVGNQPQHF. The J gene is TRBJ1-5, the V gene TRBV2, with D unclear. The CDR3 is 15 amino acids. Germline CDR1 SNHLY, CDR2 FYNNEI. V was cut by 1 base and J by 4 bases, with 11 bases left in between.

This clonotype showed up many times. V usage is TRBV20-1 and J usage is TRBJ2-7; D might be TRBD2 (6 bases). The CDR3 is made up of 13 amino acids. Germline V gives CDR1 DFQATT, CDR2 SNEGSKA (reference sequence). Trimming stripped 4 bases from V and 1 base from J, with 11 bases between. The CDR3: CSAIVAGSYEQYF. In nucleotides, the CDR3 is TGCAGTGCTATTGTGGCGGGGTCCTACGAGCAGTACTTC.

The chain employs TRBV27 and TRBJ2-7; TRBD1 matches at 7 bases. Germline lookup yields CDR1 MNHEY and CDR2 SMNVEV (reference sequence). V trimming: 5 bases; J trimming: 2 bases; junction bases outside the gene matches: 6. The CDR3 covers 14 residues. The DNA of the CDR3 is TGTGCCAGCAGTGGAAGACAGGGCACCTACGAGCAGTACTTC. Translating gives CASSGRQGTYEQYF.

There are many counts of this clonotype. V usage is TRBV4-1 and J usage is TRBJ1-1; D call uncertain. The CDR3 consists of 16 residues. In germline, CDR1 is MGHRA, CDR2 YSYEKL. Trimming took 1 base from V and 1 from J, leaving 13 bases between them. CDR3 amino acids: CASSQVLGKRNTEAFF. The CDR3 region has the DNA TGCGCCAGCAGCCAAGTTTTGGGGAAACGGAACACTGAAGCTTTCTTT.

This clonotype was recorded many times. The CDR3 here is CASSSASGNKHEQYF. CDR3 nucleotide sequence: TGTGCCAGCAGCTCAGCTAGCGGGAACAAGCACGAGCAGTACTTC. This rearrangement joins TRBV12-3 or TRBV12-4 to TRBJ2-7; 9 bases agree with TRBD2. The CDR3 length is 15 residues. Trimming took 6 bases from V and 5 from J; bases not matched to a gene: 11.

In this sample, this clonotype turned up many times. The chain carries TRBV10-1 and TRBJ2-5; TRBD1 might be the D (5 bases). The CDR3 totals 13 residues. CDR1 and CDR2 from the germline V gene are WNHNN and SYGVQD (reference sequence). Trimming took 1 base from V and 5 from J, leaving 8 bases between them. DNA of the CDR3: TGCGCCAGCAGTGAGTATACAGGCGAGACCCAGTACTTC. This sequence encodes CASSEYTGETQYF.

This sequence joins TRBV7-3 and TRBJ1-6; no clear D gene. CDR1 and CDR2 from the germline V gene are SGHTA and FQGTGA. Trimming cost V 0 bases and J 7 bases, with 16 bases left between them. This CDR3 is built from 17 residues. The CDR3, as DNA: TGTGCCAGCAGCTTAACCCCGCCCGGCTTCGGGAATTCACCCCTCCACTTT. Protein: CASSLTPPGFGNSPLHF. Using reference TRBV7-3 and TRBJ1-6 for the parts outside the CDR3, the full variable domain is GAGVSQTPSNKVTEKGKYVELRCDPISGHTALYWYRQSLGQGPEFLIYFQGTGAADDSGLPNDRFFAVRPEGSVSTLKIQRTERGDSAVYLCASSLTPPGFGNSPLHFGNGTRLTVT.

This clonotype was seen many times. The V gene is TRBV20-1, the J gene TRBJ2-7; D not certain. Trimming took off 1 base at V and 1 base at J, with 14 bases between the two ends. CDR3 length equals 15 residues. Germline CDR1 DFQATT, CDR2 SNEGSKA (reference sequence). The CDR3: CSARGPRSVSYEQYF. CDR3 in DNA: TGCAGTGCTAGAGGGCCTCGAAGCGTGTCCTACGAGCAGTACTTC.

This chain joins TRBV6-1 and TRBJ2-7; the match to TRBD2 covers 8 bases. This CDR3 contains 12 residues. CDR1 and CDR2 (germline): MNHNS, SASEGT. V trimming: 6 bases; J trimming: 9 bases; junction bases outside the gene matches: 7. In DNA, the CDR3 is TGTGCCAGCAGGGGAGCGGGAGTGGGGCAGTACTTC. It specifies CASRGAGVGQYF.

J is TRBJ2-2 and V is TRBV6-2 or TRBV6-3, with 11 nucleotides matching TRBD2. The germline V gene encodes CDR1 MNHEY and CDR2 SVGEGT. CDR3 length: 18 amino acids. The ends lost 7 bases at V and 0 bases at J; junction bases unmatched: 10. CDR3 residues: CASNPSGRPKANTGELFF. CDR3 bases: TGTGCCAGCAACCCTAGCGGGAGGCCAAAGGCGAACACCGGGGAGCTGTTTTTT.

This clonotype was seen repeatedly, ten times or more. Here the CDR3 reads CASSQVSRGETQYF. The CDR3 bases are TGTGCCAGCAGCCAAGTGTCCAGAGGGGAGACCCAGTACTTC. This rearrangement joins TRBV3-1 to TRBJ2-5; tentatively, D is TRBD2 (5 bases). CDR1 and CDR2 from the germline V gene are LGHDT and YNNKEL (reference sequence). V was cut by 1 base and J by 5 bases, with 11 bases left in between. CDR3 length equals 14 residues.

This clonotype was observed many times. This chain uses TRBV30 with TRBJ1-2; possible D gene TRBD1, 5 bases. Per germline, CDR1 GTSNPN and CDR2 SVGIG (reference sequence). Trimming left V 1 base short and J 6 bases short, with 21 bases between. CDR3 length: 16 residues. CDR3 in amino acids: CAWSDRGRGGLDGYTF. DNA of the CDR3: TGTGCCTGGAGTGACCGAGGGAGGGGCGGGCTTGATGGCTACACCTTC.

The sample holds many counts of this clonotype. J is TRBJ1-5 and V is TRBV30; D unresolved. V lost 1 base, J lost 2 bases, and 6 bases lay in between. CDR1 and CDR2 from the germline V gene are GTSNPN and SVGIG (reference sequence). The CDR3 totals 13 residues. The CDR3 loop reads CAWSGGGNQPQHF. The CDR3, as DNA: TGTGCCTGGAGTGGCGGAGGCAATCAGCCCCAGCATTTT.

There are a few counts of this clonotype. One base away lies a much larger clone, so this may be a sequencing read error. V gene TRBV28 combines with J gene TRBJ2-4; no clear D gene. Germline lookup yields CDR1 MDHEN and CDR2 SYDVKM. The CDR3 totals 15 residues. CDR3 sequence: CASSRVQIAKNIHYF. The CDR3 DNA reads TGTGCCAGCTCGCGCGTCCAGATAGCCAAAAACATTCATTACTTC.

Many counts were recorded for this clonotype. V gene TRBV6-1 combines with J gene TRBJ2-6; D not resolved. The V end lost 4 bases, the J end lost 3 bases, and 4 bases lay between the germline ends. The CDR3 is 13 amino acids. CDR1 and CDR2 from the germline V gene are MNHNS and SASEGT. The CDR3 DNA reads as TGTGCCAGCAGTGCGAGTGGGGCCAACGTCCTGACTTTC. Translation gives CASSASGANVLTF.

The CDR3 region has the DNA TGCGCCAGCAGCTTCGCTGCCTTGGATACGCAGTATTTT. It specifies CASSFAALDTQYF. This sequence joins TRBV5-1 and TRBJ2-3; D gene ambiguous. CDR3 length: 13 residues. Germline V gives CDR1 SGHRS, CDR2 YFSETQ. The ends were cut back, 2 bases at V and 6 bases at J, with 10 bases in the middle.

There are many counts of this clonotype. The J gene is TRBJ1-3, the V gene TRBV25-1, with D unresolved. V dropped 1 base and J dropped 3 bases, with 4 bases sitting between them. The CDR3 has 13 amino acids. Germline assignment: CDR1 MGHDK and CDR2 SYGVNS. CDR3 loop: CASSEFGGNTIYF. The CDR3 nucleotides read TGTGCCAGCAGTGAATTTGGTGGAAACACCATATATTTT.